The clone carrying this T cell receptor beta chain was observed at least ten times. The hyperthyroidism patients, aged 18 to 65, had been newly diagnosed, with under 2 months' duration. CDR3 length equals 15 residues. Trimming took 6 bases from V and 1 from J, leaving 15 bases between them. The record originates from a study of Graves' ophthalmopathy and Graves' hyperthyroidism. Amplified TCR beta CDR3 regions were obtained using RNA transcripts as template. RT-PCR in the first round used HTBI primers; a second-round multiplex PCR followed. TCRdb reprocessed the multiplex PCR reads via MiXCR and lists one record per CDR3 protein. The sample includes some 350,000 distinct CDR3 sequences, about a sixth seen only once; the top ten take about 2.4%.

The source of this sequence is an adult woman with stable Graves' hyperthyroidism. Material: peripheral blood. The gene calls are TRBV12-3 or TRBV12-4 and TRBJ1-1; D is uncertain. The CDR3 sequence: CASSPGPSGNTEAFF. CDR3 nucleotides: TGTGCCAGCAGCCCCGGCCCCTCGGGGAACACTGAAGCTTTCTTT.